Listed here are 30 T cell receptor beta chains from one sample, sequenced in a study of blood T cell repertoires in COVID-19. Clones were sequenced by immunoSEQ multiplex PCR, and TCRdb holds only the in-frame ones, with some missing. The data show fewer than 200,000 clones, with around 67% seen just once and less than 3% held by the top ten. The sequenced sample consisted of peripheral blood. Source of these receptors: a woman of 80 years or more with acute or convalescent COVID-19.

The DNA of the CDR3 is TGTGCCAGCAGCGTGGGACAGGGCAATGAGCAGTTCTTC. This encodes CASSVGQGNEQFF. The chain uses TRBV7-9 and TRBJ2-1, with 9 bases that match TRBD1. The V gene end was trimmed by 5 bases and the J gene end by 6 bases; junction bases not matched to a gene: 2. The CDR3 is 13 residues long. Germline V gene data show CDR1 as SEHNR and CDR2 as FQNEAQ (reference sequence).

The chain couples TRBV10-3 to TRBJ2-1, with 8 bases aligning to TRBD2. This CDR3 contains 14 residues. Germline CDR1 ENHRY, CDR2 SYGVKD. With V trimmed by 8 bases and J by 3 bases, 6 bases remained unmatched. Here the CDR3 DNA reads TGTGCCATCGGCCGGGAGGGAAGCTACAATGAGCAGTTCTTC. As protein: CAIGREGSYNEQFF.

The chain uses TRBV6-6 and TRBJ1-3; D is possibly TRBD1 (5 bases). CDR3 length: 15 amino acids. Germline V CDR1 and CDR2: MNHNY, SVGAGI (reference sequence). With 6 bases removed from V and 4 bases from J, the gap between germline ends came to 16 bases. CDR3 sequence: CASRIPGGEGNTIYF. In DNA form, the CDR3 reads TGTGCCAGCAGAATCCCCGGAGGGGAAGGAAACACCATATATTTT.

The chain couples TRBV5-8 to TRBJ1-5, with a weak D call TRBD1 (6 bases). Trimming took off 4 bases at V and 0 bases at J, with 20 bases between the two ends. There are 18 residues in the CDR3. Per germline, CDR1 SGHTS and CDR2 YDEGEE. In DNA form, the CDR3 reads TGTGCCAGCAGCGATACCGGGACAAGGGTGTATAGCAATCAGCCCCAGCATTTT. The encoded protein is CASSDTGTRVYSNQPQHF.

CDR3 nucleotide sequence: TGTGCCAGCAGTTCCGACAGGGGTGGTGAAGCTTTCTTT. Its translation is CASSSDRGGEAFF. J is TRBJ1-1 and V is TRBV6-5, with 8 bases fitting TRBD1. Germline V gives CDR1 MNHEY, CDR2 SVGAGI. With V trimmed by 4 bases and J by 7 bases, 5 bases remained unmatched. This CDR3 region has 13 residues.

J is TRBJ2-3 and V is TRBV7-2; 10 bases are shared with TRBD2. After removal of 5 bases from V and 5 bases from J, the junction contained 7 bases not matched to a gene. The CDR3 has 15 amino acids. CDR1 SGHTA and CDR2 FQGNSA come from the germline V gene. The CDR3 protein is CASSPRSGRVDTQYF. The DNA of the CDR3 is TGTGCCAGCAGCCCGCGGAGCGGGAGGGTAGATACGCAGTATTTT.

J is TRBJ1-2 and V is TRBV29-1; 7 bases match TRBD1. The length of the CDR3 is 15 residues. With 4 bases clipped from V and 6 bases from J, the junction kept 14 bases outside the gene matches. Per the germline V gene, CDR1 is SQVTM and CDR2 is ANQGSEA. CDR3 loop: CSVGLLKDRFNGYTF. CDR3 bases: TGCAGCGTTGGACTACTTAAGGACAGGTTTAATGGCTACACCTTC.

The rearrangement uses TRBV18 and TRBJ1-2; 7 nucleotides line up with TRBD1. Germline V gives CDR1 KGHSH, CDR2 LQKENI. CDR3 length: 15 amino acids. V trimming: 3 bases; J trimming: 4 bases; junction bases outside the gene matches: 8. CDR3 nucleotides: TGTGCCAGCTCACCTGAAACGGGACAGCCCTATGGCTACACCTTC. Translated, it gives CASSPETGQPYGYTF.

V is TRBV30 and J is TRBJ2-7; D is ambiguous. V lost 0 bases to trimming and J lost 5 bases, with 5 bases between them. Germline V lookup: CDR1 GTSNPN, CDR2 SVGIG (reference sequence). The CDR3 runs 11 residues. CDR3 bases: TGTGCCTGGAGTGTCCGGGACGAGCAGTACTTC. As protein: CAWSVRDEQYF.

This chain uses TRBV19 with TRBJ2-3; unclear D gene. Germline V gene data show CDR1 as LNHDA and CDR2 as SQIVND (reference sequence). The CDR3 has 15 amino acids. The ends were cut back, 3 bases at V and 0 bases at J, with 10 bases in the middle. CDR3 residues: CASSIGLRSTDTQYF. CDR3 DNA sequence: TGTGCCAGTAGTATCGGGTTGAGGAGCACAGATACGCAGTATTTT.

The chain joins TRBV2 to TRBJ2-3; 10 bases are a match to TRBD2. The CDR3 runs to 15 residues. Germline V gives CDR1 SNHLY, CDR2 FYNNEI. With V trimmed by 6 bases and J by 2 bases, 5 bases remained unmatched. CDR3 sequence: CASRLGLATTDTQYF. CDR3 nucleotide sequence: TGTGCCAGCAGACTGGGACTAGCGACCACAGATACGCAGTATTTT.

The V call is TRBV7-9, the J call TRBJ2-2; tentatively, D is TRBD2 (5 bases). CDR1 and CDR2 from the germline V gene are SEHNR and FQNEAQ (reference sequence). The CDR3 is made up of 15 amino acids. Between the trimmed V and J ends, which lost 3 bases and 3 bases, there was a span of 11 bases. The CDR3 nucleotides read TGTGCCAGCAGCTTGTCCGGGATGTACACCGGGGAGCTGTTTTTT. It codes for CASSLSGMYTGELFF.

This clone was counted between two and nine times. The chain recombines TRBV12-3 or TRBV12-4 with TRBJ1-5; D is unclear. The V end lost 5 bases, the J end lost 7 bases, and 12 bases lay between the germline ends. There are 13 residues in the CDR3. CDR3 residues: CASSRSLGQPQHF. CDR3 nucleotides: TGTGCCAGCAGTCGGAGTCTTGGACAGCCCCAGCATTTT.

In this sample, this clone turned up once. This chain joins TRBV19 and TRBJ2-5; TRBD1 might be the D (6 bases). In germline, CDR1 is LNHDA, CDR2 SQIVND (reference sequence). Trimming took off 5 bases at V and 2 bases at J, with 12 bases between the two ends. This CDR3 is built from 14 residues. This CDR3 is CASSAPGQQETQYF. CDR3 nucleotide sequence: TGTGCCAGTAGTGCCCCAGGACAGCAAGAGACCCAGTACTTC.

A few counts support this clone. This sequence joins TRBV12-3 or TRBV12-4 and TRBJ2-7; D is unclear. The CDR3 length is 12 residues. The V end lost 6 bases, the J end lost 2 bases, and 8 bases lay between the germline ends. The CDR3, as DNA: TGTGCCAGCAGCCACGACACCTACGAGCAGTACTTC. Protein sequence: CASSHDTYEQYF.

The chain employs TRBV19 and TRBJ1-6; 8 bases agree with TRBD1. Germline trimming cut 5 bases from V and 6 bases from J; bases unmatched to any gene: 6. The length of the CDR3 is 15 residues. Germline assignment: CDR1 LNHDA and CDR2 SQIVND (reference sequence). Here the CDR3 reads CASSPDRGLNSPLHF. Here the CDR3 DNA reads TGTGCCAGTAGTCCCGACAGGGGCCTTAATTCACCCCTCCACTTT.

A few counts support this clone. Here the CDR3 reads CASSRTGSENIQYF. Here the CDR3 DNA reads TGCGCCAGCAGCCGCACAGGGTCGGAAAACATTCAGTACTTC. This chain connects TRBV5-1 to TRBJ2-4; TRBD1 is a possible D gene (6 bases). The CDR3 sequence is 14 residues long. V lost 4 bases, J lost 5 bases, and 13 bases lay in between. Germline V gene lookup returns CDR1 SGHRS and CDR2 YFSETQ.

The genes are TRBV28 and TRBJ2-1; 7 bases fit TRBD2. The junction had 9 bases not matched to a gene; V was cut back by 6 bases and J by 1 base. This CDR3 is 16 amino acids long. CDR1 is MDHEN, CDR2 SYDVKM, per germline. The CDR3 spells CASRGRAGWSYNEQFF. CDR3 coding DNA: TGTGCCAGCAGGGGAAGAGCGGGATGGTCCTACAATGAGCAGTTCTTC.

This rearrangement joins TRBV30 to TRBJ2-1; maybe TRBD2 (6 bases). Trimming took off 4 bases at V and 1 base at J, with 14 bases between the two ends. The CDR3 loop spans 15 amino acids. Germline CDR1 reads GTSNPN; CDR2 reads SVGIG (reference sequence). This chain's CDR3 is CAWMGLDFSYNEQFF. Written as DNA, the CDR3 is TGTGCCTGGATGGGACTGGATTTTTCCTACAATGAGCAGTTCTTC.

This clone was found once. The gene calls are TRBV18 and TRBJ2-7; TRBD1 agrees at 7 bases. Germline CDR1 and CDR2: KGHSH and LQKENI. The CDR3 extends over 15 amino acids. V shed 0 bases and J 2 bases; nucleotides not matched to a gene: 4. CDR3 sequence (DNA): TGTGCCAGCTCACCACCTGCGACAGGGCCCTACGAGCAGTACTTC. Encoded protein: CASSPPATGPYEQYF.

The chain's CDR3 is CASSLGGDTGELFF. CDR3 nucleotide sequence: TGCGCCAGCAGCTTAGGGGGGGACACCGGGGAGCTGTTTTTT. This rearrangement joins TRBV5-1 to TRBJ2-2; a weak D match, TRBD2 (7 bases). V shed 2 bases and J shed 3 bases, with 8 bases lying between them. The CDR3 has 14 residues. Germline V gene lookup returns CDR1 SGHRS and CDR2 YFSETQ.

V usage is TRBV5-4 and J usage is TRBJ2-5; D possibly corresponds to TRBD1 (5 bases). Germline V lookup: CDR1 SGHNT, CDR2 YYREEE (reference sequence). V lost 2 bases and J 5 bases, leaving 10 bases between the germline ends. The length of the CDR3 is 13 residues. In DNA form, the CDR3 reads TGTGCCAGCAGCTTCCAGGGTCGGGAGACCCAGTACTTC. Amino acids: CASSFQGRETQYF.

This clone was seen once. The rearrangement links TRBV9 to TRBJ1-2; D is unresolved. Germline values: CDR1 SGDLS, CDR2 YYNGEE. This CDR3 comprises 15 residues. Between the trimmed V and J ends, which lost 3 bases and 4 bases, there was a span of 16 bases. The CDR3 loop is CASSASDRRAYGYTF. The CDR3 bases are TGTGCCAGCAGCGCTTCCGATAGGAGAGCCTATGGCTACACCTTC.

The V gene is TRBV27, the J gene TRBJ1-4; D is perhaps TRBD1 (6 bases). Per germline, CDR1 MNHEY and CDR2 SMNVEV (reference sequence). The CDR3 sequence is 14 residues long. V was clipped by 8 bases and J by 7 bases, with 17 bases between them. CDR3 region: CASAYRDGGEKLFF. CDR3 coding DNA: TGTGCCAGCGCATACAGGGATGGGGGTGAAAAACTGTTTTTT.

This sequence joins TRBV4-3 and TRBJ1-2; 7 nucleotides line up with TRBD1. The CDR3 spans 13 residues. The V segment lost 3 bases and the J segment 7 bases; nucleotides outside the gene matches: 5. CDR1 LGHNA and CDR2 YSLEER come from the germline V gene. The CDR3 DNA sequence: TGCGCCAGCAGCCATGACAGGGTGGCTGGCTACACCTTC. Encoded protein: CASSHDRVAGYTF.

The chain couples TRBV10-2 to TRBJ1-5; D uncertain. The CDR3 totals 12 residues. V lost 3 bases and J lost 5, with 5 bases in between. Germline CDR1 is WSHSY and CDR2 is SAAADI. CDR3 sequence reads: CASSDPDQPQHF. CDR3 bases: TGCGCCAGCAGTGATCCGGATCAGCCCCAGCATTTT.

This clone occurred once. The chain combines TRBV5-6 with TRBJ2-5, with 10 nucleotides matching TRBD1. Germline lookup yields CDR1 SGHDT and CDR2 YYEEEE. The V segment lost 1 base and the J segment 5 bases; nucleotides outside the gene matches: 5. The CDR3 has 15 residues. In DNA, the CDR3 is TGTGCCAGCAGCTTGACCGGGACAGGGGATGAGACCCAGTACTTC. Translating gives CASSLTGTGDETQYF.

The chain joins TRBV30 to TRBJ1-5, with D perhaps matching TRBD1 (6 bases). Trimming took off 0 bases at V and 8 bases at J, with 11 bases between the two ends. Germline V CDR1 and CDR2: GTSNPN, SVGIG (reference sequence). The CDR3 spans 13 residues. The CDR3 DNA reads as TGTGCCTGGAGTGTAGGGGGTTACGAGCCCCAGCATTTT. Amino acids: CAWSVGGYEPQHF. Combining the CDR3 with reference TRBV30 and TRBJ1-5 gives the whole variable domain SQTIHQWPATLVQPVGSPLSLECTVEGTSNPNLYWYRQAAGRGLQLLFYSVGIGQISSEVPQNLSASRPQDRQFILSSKKLLLSDSGFYLCAWSVGGYEPQHFGDGTRLSIL.

The chain is built from TRBV28 and TRBJ2-6; possibly TRBD2 for D (5 bases). The V end lost 3 bases, the J end lost 0 bases, and 12 bases lay between the germline ends. The CDR3 is made up of 17 amino acids. The germline V gene has CDR1 MDHEN and CDR2 SYDVKM. CDR3 residues: CASSLGVLASGANVLTF. DNA of the CDR3: TGTGCCAGCAGTTTGGGAGTCTTGGCCTCTGGGGCCAACGTCCTGACTTTC.

The V call is TRBV27, the J call TRBJ1-1; D might be TRBD1 (6 bases). The V gene's germline CDR1 is MNHEY and CDR2 SMNVEV (reference sequence). V lost 3 bases and J 5 bases, leaving 10 bases between the germline ends. This CDR3 has 13 residues. This CDR3 reads CASSFWQGTEAFF. CDR3 sequence (DNA): TGTGCCAGCAGTTTCTGGCAGGGGACTGAAGCTTTCTTT.